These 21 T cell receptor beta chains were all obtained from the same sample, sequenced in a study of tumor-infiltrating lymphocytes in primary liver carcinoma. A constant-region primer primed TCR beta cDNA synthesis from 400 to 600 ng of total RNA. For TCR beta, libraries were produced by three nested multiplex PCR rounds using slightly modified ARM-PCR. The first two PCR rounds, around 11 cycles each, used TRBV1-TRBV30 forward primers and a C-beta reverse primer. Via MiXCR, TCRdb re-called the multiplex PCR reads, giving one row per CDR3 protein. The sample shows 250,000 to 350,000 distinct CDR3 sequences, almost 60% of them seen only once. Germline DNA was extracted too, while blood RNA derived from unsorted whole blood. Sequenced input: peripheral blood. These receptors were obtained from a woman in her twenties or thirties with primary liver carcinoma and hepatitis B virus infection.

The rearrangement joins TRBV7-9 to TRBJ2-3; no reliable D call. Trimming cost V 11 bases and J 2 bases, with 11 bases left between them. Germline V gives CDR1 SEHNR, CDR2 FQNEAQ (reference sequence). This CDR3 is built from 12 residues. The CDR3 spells CAGSGPTDTQYF. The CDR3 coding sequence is TGTGCCGGGTCTGGGCCCACAGATACGCAGTATTTT. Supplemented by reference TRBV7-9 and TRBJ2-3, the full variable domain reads DTGVSQNPRHKITKRGQNVTFRCDPISEHNRLYWYRQTLGQGPEFLTYFQNEAQLEKSRLLSDRFSAERPKGSFSTLEIQRTEQGDSAMYLCAGSGPTDTQYFGPGTRLTVL.

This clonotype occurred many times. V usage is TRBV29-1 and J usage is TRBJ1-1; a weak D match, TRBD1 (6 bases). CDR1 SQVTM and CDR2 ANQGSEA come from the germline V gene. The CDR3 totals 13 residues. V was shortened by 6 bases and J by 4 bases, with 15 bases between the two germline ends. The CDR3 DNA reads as TGCAGCGTCCGACGGGGGGCTGGCACTGAAGCTTTCTTT. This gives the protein CSVRRGAGTEAFF.

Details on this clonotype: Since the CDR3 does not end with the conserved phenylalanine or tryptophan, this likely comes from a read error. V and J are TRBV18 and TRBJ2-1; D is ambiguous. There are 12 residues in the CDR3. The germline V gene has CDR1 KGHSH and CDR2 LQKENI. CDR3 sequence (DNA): TGTGACAGCTCACCCGACATTTCAGAGCAGTTCTCC. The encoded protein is CDSSPDISEQFS.

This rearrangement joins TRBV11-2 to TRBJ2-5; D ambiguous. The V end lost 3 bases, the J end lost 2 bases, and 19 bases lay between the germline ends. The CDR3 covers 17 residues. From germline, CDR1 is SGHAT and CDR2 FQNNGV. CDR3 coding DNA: TGTGCCAGCAGCTTTCGTAAAGTCCCCACAAGGCAAGAGACCCAGTACTTC. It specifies CASSFRKVPTRQETQYF. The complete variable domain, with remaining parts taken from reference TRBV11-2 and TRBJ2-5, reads EAGVAQSPRYKIIEKRQSVAFWCNPISGHATLYWYQQILGQGPKLLIQFQNNGVVDDSQLPKDRFSAERLKGVDSTLKIQPAKLEDSAVYLCASSFRKVPTRQETQYFGPGTRLLVL.

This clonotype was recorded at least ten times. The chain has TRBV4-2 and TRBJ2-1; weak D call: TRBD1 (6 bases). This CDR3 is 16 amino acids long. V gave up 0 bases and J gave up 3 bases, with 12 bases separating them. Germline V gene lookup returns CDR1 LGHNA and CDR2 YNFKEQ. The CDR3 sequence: CASSQDYRAGYNEQFF. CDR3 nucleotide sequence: TGTGCCAGCAGCCAAGATTACAGGGCAGGCTACAATGAGCAGTTCTTC.

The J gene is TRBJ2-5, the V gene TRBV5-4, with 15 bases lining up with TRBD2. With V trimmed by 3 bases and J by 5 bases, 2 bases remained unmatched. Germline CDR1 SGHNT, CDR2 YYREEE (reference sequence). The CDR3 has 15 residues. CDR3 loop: CASSWGLAGGETQYF. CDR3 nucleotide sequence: TGTGCCAGCAGCTGGGGACTAGCGGGAGGTGAGACCCAGTACTTC.

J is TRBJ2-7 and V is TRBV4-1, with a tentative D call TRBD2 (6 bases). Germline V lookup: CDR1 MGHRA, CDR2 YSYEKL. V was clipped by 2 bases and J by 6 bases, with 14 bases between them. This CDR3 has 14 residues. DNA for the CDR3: TGCGCCAGCAGCCAAATGCGGGGTAATCCCGAGCAGTACTTC. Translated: CASSQMRGNPEQYF.

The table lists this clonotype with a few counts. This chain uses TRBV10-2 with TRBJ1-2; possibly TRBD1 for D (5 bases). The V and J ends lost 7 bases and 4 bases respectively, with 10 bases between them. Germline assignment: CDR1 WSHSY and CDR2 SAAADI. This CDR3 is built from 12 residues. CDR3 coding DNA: TGCGCCAGCACTAAAGACAGCTATGGCTACACCTTC. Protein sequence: CASTKDSYGYTF.

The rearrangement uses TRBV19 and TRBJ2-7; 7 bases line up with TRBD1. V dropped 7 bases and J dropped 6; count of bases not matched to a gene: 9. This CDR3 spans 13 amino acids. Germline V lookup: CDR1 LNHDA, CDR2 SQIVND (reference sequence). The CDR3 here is CASKRQGSLEQYF. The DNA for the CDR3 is TGTGCCAGTAAGAGACAGGGCTCCCTCGAGCAGTACTTC. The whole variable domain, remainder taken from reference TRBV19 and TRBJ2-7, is DGGITQSPKYLFRKEGQNVTLSCEQNLNHDAMYWYRQDPGQGLRLIYYSQIVNDFQKGDIAEGYSVSREKKESFPLTVTSAQKNPTAFYLCASKRQGSLEQYFGPGTRLTVT.

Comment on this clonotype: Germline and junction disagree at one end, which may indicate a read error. In nucleotides, the CDR3 is TGTGCCAGGAGCTTAAGGGTGAGAGGCACCGGGGAGCTGTTTTTT. Residues: CARSLRVRGTGELFF. The chain combines TRBV11-2 with TRBJ2-2; no firm D call. The CDR3 sequence is 15 residues long. Germline CDR1 SGHAT, CDR2 FQNNGV.

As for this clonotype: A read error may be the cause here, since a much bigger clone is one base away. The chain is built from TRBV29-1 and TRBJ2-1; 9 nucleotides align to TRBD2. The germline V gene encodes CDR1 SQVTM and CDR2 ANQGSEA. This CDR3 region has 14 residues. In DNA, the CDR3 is TGCAGCTCCGGTGGCGGGAGGGCCGCGAATGAGCAGTCCTTC. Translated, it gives CSSGGGRAANEQSF.

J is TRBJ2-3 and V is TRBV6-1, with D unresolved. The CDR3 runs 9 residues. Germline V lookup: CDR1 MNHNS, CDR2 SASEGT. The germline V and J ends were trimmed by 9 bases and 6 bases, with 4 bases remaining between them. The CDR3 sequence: CASEDTQYF. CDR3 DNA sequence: TGTGCCAGTGAGGATACGCAGTATTTT.

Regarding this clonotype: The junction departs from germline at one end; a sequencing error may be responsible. The CDR3 here is CMSGSAYNEEFF. The CDR3 DNA sequence: TGCATGAGCGGGAGCGCCTACAATGAGGAGTTCTTC. This rearrangement joins TRBV10-2 to TRBJ2-1; 8 positions match TRBD2. Germline assignment: CDR1 WSHSY and CDR2 SAAADI. The CDR3 covers 12 residues.

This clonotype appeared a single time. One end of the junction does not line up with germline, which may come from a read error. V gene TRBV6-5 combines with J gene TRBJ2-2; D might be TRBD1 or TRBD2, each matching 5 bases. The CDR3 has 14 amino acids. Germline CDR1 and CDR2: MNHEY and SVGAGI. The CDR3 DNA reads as TGTGCCAGCAGGGTTAGACAGTTTTCCGGGAAGCTGTTTTTT. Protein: CASRVRQFSGKLFF.

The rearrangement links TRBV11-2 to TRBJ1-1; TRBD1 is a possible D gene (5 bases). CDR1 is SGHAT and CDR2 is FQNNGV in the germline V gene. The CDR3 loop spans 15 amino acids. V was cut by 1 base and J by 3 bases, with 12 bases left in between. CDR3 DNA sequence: TGTGCCAGCAGCTTAGCGAAGGGGCGAGACACTGAAGCTTTCTTT. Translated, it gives CASSLAKGRDTEAFF.

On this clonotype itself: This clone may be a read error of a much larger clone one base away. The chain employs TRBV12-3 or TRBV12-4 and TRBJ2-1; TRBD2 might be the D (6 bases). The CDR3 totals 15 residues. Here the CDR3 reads CDSSYTGAGYNEQFF. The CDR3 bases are TGTGACAGCAGTTACACGGGAGCGGGTTACAATGAGCAGTTCTTC.

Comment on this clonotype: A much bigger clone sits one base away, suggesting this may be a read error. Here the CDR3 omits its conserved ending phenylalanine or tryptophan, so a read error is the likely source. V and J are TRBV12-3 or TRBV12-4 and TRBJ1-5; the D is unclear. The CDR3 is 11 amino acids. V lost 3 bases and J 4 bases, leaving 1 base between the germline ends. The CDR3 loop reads CASSLNQPQHS. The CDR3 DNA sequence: TGTGCCAGCAGTTTGAATCAGCCCCAGCATTCT.

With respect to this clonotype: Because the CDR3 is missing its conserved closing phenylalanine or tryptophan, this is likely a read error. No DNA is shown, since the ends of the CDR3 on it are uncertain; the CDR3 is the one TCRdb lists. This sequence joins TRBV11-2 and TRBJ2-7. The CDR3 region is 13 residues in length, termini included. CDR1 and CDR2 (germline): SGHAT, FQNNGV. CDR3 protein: CASSLDRNYEQYS.

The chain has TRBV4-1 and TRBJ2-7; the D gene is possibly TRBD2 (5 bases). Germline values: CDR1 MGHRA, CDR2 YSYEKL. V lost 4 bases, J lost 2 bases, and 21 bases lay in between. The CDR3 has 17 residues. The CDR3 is CASSLLADGVSPYEQYF. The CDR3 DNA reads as TGCGCCAGCAGCCTTCTCGCAGACGGGGTGAGCCCCTACGAGCAGTACTTC.

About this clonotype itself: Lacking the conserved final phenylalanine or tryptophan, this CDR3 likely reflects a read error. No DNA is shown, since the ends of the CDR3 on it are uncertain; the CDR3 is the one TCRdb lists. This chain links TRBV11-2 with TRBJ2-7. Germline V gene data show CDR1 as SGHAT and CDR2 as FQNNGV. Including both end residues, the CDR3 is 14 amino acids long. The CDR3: CASSLVGFSYEQHL.

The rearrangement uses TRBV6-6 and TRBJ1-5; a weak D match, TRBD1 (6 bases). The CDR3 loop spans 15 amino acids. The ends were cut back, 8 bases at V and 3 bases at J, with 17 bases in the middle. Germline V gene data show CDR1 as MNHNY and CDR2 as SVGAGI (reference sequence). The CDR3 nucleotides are TGTGCCAGCTACCTCGCAGGGGCTCCCAATCAGCCCCAGCATTTT. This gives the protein CASYLAGAPNQPQHF.